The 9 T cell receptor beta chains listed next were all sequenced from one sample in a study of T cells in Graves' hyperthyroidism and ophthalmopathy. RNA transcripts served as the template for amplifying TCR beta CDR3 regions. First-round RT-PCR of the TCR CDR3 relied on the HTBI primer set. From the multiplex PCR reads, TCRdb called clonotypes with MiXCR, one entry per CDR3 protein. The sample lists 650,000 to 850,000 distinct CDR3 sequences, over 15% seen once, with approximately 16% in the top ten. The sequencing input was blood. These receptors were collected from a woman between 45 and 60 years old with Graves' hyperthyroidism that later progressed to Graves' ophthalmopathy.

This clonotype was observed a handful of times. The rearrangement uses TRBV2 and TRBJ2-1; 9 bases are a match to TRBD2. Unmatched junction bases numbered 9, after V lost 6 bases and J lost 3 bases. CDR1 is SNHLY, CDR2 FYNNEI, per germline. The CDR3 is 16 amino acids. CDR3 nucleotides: TGTGCCAGCAGCGACCTTAGCGGGGGACTCTACAATGAGCAGTTCTTC. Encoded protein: CASSDLSGGLYNEQFF.

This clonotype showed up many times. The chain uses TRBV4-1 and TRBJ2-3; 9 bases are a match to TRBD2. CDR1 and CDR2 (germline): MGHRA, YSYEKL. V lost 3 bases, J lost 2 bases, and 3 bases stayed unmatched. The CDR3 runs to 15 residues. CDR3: CASSHSGGNTDTQYF. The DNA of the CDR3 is TGCGCCAGCAGCCATAGCGGGGGTAACACAGATACGCAGTATTTT.

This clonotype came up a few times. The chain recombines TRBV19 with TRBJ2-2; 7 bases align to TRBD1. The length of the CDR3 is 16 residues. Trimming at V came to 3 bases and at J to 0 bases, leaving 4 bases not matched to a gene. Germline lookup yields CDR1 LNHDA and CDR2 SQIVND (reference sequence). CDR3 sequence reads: CASSMPDRANTGELFF. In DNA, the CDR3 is TGTGCCAGTAGTATGCCCGACAGGGCGAACACCGGGGAGCTGTTTTTT.

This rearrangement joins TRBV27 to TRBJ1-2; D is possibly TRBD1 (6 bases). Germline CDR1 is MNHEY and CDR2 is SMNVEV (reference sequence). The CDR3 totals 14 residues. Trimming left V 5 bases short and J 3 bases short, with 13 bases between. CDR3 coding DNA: TGTGCCAGCAGTACGACAGGTGGATACTATGGCTACACCTTC. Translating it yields CASSTTGGYYGYTF.

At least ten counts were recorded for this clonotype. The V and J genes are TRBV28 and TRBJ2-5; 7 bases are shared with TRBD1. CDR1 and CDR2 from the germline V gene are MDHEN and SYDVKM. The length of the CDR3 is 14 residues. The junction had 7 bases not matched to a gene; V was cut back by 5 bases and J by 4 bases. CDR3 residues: CASSPDREVETQYF. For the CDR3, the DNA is TGTGCCAGCAGTCCCGACAGGGAAGTAGAGACCCAGTACTTC.

This chain's CDR3 is CASSDNWGSSGYTF. DNA of the CDR3: TGTGCCAGCAGTGACAATTGGGGATCAAGTGGCTACACCTTC. This chain connects TRBV6-4 to TRBJ1-2; no clear D. Deletions cut 2 bases from V and 7 bases from J, with 14 bases between. Per germline, CDR1 MRHNA and CDR2 SNTAGT. This CDR3 has 14 residues.

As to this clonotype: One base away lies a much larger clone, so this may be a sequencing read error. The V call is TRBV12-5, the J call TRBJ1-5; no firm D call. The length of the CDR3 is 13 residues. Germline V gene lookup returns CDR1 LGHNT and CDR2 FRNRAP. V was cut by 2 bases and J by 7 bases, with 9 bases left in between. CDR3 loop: CASGLIVFQPQHF. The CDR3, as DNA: TGTGCTAGTGGTTTGATTGTTTTCCAGCCCCAGCATTTT.

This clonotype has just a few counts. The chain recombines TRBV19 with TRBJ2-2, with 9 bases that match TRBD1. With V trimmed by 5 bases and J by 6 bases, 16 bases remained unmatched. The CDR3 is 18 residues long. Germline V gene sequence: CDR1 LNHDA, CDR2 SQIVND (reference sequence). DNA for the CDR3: TGTGCCAGTAGTTTCCCCCGGGACAGGGCGTCAGGAGCCGGGGAGCTGTTTTTT. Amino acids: CASSFPRDRASGAGELFF.

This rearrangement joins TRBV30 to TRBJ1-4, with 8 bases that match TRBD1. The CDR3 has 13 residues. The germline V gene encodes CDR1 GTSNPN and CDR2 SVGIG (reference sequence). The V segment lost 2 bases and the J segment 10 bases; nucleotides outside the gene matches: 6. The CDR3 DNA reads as TGTGCCTGGAGTCAGGGGGCACTTGTAAAACTGTTTTTT. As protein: CAWSQGALVKLFF.